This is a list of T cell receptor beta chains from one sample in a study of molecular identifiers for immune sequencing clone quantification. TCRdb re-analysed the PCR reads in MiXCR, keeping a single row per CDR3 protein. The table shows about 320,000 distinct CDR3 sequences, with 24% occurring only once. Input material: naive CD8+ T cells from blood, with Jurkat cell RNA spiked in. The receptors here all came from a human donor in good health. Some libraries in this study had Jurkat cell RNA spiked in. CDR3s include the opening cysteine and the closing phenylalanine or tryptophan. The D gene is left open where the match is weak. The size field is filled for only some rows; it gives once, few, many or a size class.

CDR3nt: TGTGCCAGCAGTTTAGGAGGGGTTGAGCAGTTCTTC; CDR3aa: CASSLGGVEQFF; v_gene: TRBV27; abundance: .; d_gene: .; j_gene: TRBJ2-1
CDR3nt: TGTGCCAGCGGACAGGTCCTACACACTGAAGCTTTCTTT; CDR3aa: CASGQVLHTEAFF; v_gene: TRBV7-9; abundance: few; d_gene: TRBD1; j_gene: TRBJ1-1
CDR3nt: TGTGCCAGTAGCCCGAGCCCCGGCAGGAGCACAGATACGCAGTATTTT; CDR3aa: CASSPSPGRSTDTQYF; v_gene: TRBV19; abundance: .; d_gene: .; j_gene: TRBJ2-3
CDR3nt: TGTGCCAGCAGCCCCCAATACAGGGGAGGCTACGAGCAGTACTTC; CDR3aa: CASSPQYRGGYEQYF; v_gene: TRBV7-6; abundance: .; d_gene: .; j_gene: TRBJ2-7
CDR3nt: TGCGCCAGAAGCCAAGATATCAATTATGGCTACACCTTC; CDR3aa: CARSQDINYGYTF; v_gene: TRBV4-1; abundance: .; d_gene: .; j_gene: TRBJ1-2
CDR3nt: TGTGCCAGCACCGCGGTCACTTACACCGGGGAGCTGTTTTTT; CDR3aa: CASTAVTYTGELFF; v_gene: TRBV6-2/TRBV6-3; abundance: .; d_gene: .; j_gene: TRBJ2-2
CDR3nt: TGTGCCAGCACTAGCGGGAGGCCTGACTCCTACGAGCAGTACTTC; CDR3aa: CASTSGRPDSYEQYF; v_gene: TRBV25-1; abundance: many; d_gene: TRBD2; j_gene: TRBJ2-7
CDR3nt: TGTGCCAGTAGTTGGGGGACTAGCGAATACAATGAGCAGTTCTTC; CDR3aa: CASSWGTSEYNEQFF; v_gene: TRBV19; abundance: few; d_gene: TRBD2; j_gene: TRBJ2-1
CDR3nt: TGTGCCAGCAGCCCCTGGGGTAGCGGGGAAGAGACCCAGTACTTC; CDR3aa: CASSPWGSGEETQYF; v_gene: TRBV28; abundance: few; d_gene: TRBD2; j_gene: TRBJ2-5
CDR3nt: TGCAGCGTTGAAGATCCGGCGTACACAGATACGCAGTATTTT; CDR3aa: CSVEDPAYTDTQYF; v_gene: TRBV29-1; abundance: many; d_gene: .; j_gene: TRBJ2-3
CDR3nt: TGCAGTGTCATCGGGGGGCACATGAACACTGAAGCTTTCTTT; CDR3aa: CSVIGGHMNTEAFF; v_gene: TRBV20-1; abundance: .; d_gene: .; j_gene: TRBJ1-1
CDR3nt: TGCAGCGTCCCCGCGAGCTCCTATACCTACGAGCAGTACTTC; CDR3aa: CSVPASSYTYEQYF; v_gene: TRBV29-1; abundance: many; d_gene: .; j_gene: TRBJ2-7
CDR3nt: TGTGCCAGCAGTGGACTCAATAGCAATCAGCCCCAGCATTTT; CDR3aa: CASSGLNSNQPQHF; v_gene: TRBV2; abundance: many; d_gene: .; j_gene: TRBJ1-5
CDR3nt: TGCGCCAGCAGCCAAGAGTCAACTAATGAAGAACTGTTTTTT; CDR3aa: CASSQESTNEELFF; v_gene: TRBV4-1; abundance: few; d_gene: .; j_gene: TRBJ1-4
CDR3nt: TGTGCCAGTAGTACCTCAGGTTTCGCCATCACAGATACGCAGTATTTT; CDR3aa: CASSTSGFAITDTQYF; v_gene: TRBV19; abundance: .; d_gene: .; j_gene: TRBJ2-3
CDR3nt: TGTGCCAGCAGTGAAACGAGCAGGGTGTATCCTGGGGCCAACGTCCTGACTTTC; CDR3aa: CASSETSRVYPGANVLTF; v_gene: TRBV6-4; abundance: few; d_gene: .; j_gene: TRBJ2-6
CDR3nt: TGTGCCAGCAGCTCTTACGTTAGGCCCAAAGAGACCCAGTACTTC; CDR3aa: CASSSYVRPKETQYF; v_gene: TRBV7-2; abundance: many; d_gene: .; j_gene: TRBJ2-5
CDR3nt: TGTGCCAGTAGGACTAGCGGCTACTCCTACAATGAGCAGTTCTTC; CDR3aa: CASRTSGYSYNEQFF; v_gene: TRBV19; abundance: few; d_gene: TRBD2; j_gene: TRBJ2-1
CDR3nt: TGTGCCAGCTCACAGAGCGGGGGGCTCGTCCCGGGGGAGCAGTACTTC; CDR3aa: CASSQSGGLVPGEQYF; v_gene: TRBV18; abundance: .; d_gene: TRBD2; j_gene: TRBJ2-7
CDR3nt: TGTGCCAGCAGCTTAGGCCGGACAGGGGAGGAGACCCAGTACTTC; CDR3aa: CASSLGRTGEETQYF; v_gene: TRBV7-9; abundance: many; d_gene: TRBD1; j_gene: TRBJ2-5
CDR3nt: TGTGCCAGCAGCTTAGGCGAGGGGCTCCCTCCGTCCACAGATACGCAGTATTTT; CDR3aa: CASSLGEGLPPSTDTQYF; v_gene: TRBV7-6; abundance: few; d_gene: .; j_gene: TRBJ2-3
CDR3nt: TGTGCCAGCAGCGGGACAGGGGGCCATGGCTACACCTTC; CDR3aa: CASSGTGGHGYTF; v_gene: TRBV9; abundance: .; d_gene: TRBD1; j_gene: TRBJ1-2
CDR3nt: TGTGCCAGCAGCCCTCCTGCCCTAGTTGCCAATGAGCAGTTCTTC; CDR3aa: CASSPPALVANEQFF; v_gene: TRBV5-6; abundance: many; d_gene: .; j_gene: TRBJ2-1
CDR3nt: TGTGCCAGCAGCATAGCGGGAGGGCCGGAGAATGAGCAGTTCTTC; CDR3aa: CASSIAGGPENEQFF; v_gene: TRBV12-3/TRBV12-4; abundance: few; d_gene: TRBD2; j_gene: TRBJ2-1
CDR3nt: TGTGCCAGTAGTACGACAAGCGTCCGGGGTGCTTTCTTT; CDR3aa: CASSTTSVRGAFF; v_gene: TRBV19; abundance: .; d_gene: .; j_gene: TRBJ1-1
CDR3nt: TGCGCCAGCAGCCAGATTGAACTAGGGGATACGCAGTATTTT; CDR3aa: CASSQIELGDTQYF; v_gene: TRBV5-1; abundance: few; d_gene: .; j_gene: TRBJ2-3
CDR3nt: TGCAGCGTTGTCGGGACAGGGGGCTACGAGCAGTACTTC; CDR3aa: CSVVGTGGYEQYF; v_gene: TRBV29-1; abundance: many; d_gene: TRBD1; j_gene: TRBJ2-7
CDR3nt: TGTGCCAGCAGTACAGGCGCTAGCACAGATACGCAGTATTTT; CDR3aa: CASSTGASTDTQYF; v_gene: TRBV12-3/TRBV12-4; abundance: few; d_gene: .; j_gene: TRBJ2-3
CDR3nt: TGTGCCAGCAGTTTATCTGAGCCGGGGGTCTACGAGCAGTACTTC; CDR3aa: CASSLSEPGVYEQYF; v_gene: TRBV27; abundance: .; d_gene: .; j_gene: TRBJ2-7
CDR3nt: TGTGCCAGCAGCGGGCTAGCGGGGGATACGCAGTATTTT; CDR3aa: CASSGLAGDTQYF; v_gene: TRBV7-9; abundance: .; d_gene: TRBD2; j_gene: TRBJ2-3
CDR3nt: TGCGCCAGCAGCCAACCGCCCGACAGGATCCAAGAGACCCAGTACTTC; CDR3aa: CASSQPPDRIQETQYF; v_gene: TRBV5-1; abundance: few; d_gene: .; j_gene: TRBJ2-5
CDR3nt: TGTGCCAGCAGCGGCCGAATAAAAATAGAGACCCAGTACTTC; CDR3aa: CASSGRIKIETQYF; v_gene: TRBV2; abundance: many; d_gene: .; j_gene: TRBJ2-5
CDR3nt: TGCAGCGCCGGACTAGCGACATCCAATGAGCAGTTCTTC; CDR3aa: CSAGLATSNEQFF; v_gene: TRBV29-1; abundance: many; d_gene: TRBD2; j_gene: TRBJ2-1
CDR3nt: TGCGCCAGCAGCCAAGATCTTGGGGACGGCTATACGCAGTATTTT; CDR3aa: CASSQDLGDGYTQYF; v_gene: TRBV4-3; abundance: many; d_gene: .; j_gene: TRBJ2-3
CDR3nt: TGTGCCAGCAGTGCCGGCGGGGAGACCCAGTACTTC; CDR3aa: CASSAGGETQYF; v_gene: TRBV12-3/TRBV12-4; abundance: many; d_gene: .; j_gene: TRBJ2-5
CDR3nt: TGTGCCAGCAGTTTCTCTAGCGGGGGGCATAATGAGCAGTTCTTC; CDR3aa: CASSFSSGGHNEQFF; v_gene: TRBV27; abundance: many; d_gene: TRBD2; j_gene: TRBJ2-1
CDR3nt: TGTGCCAGCAGCTTGCGCAGGGGGCTTGGAAACACCATATATTTT; CDR3aa: CASSLRRGLGNTIYF; v_gene: TRBV5-6; abundance: many; d_gene: TRBD1; j_gene: TRBJ1-3
CDR3nt: TGTGCCAGCAGTTTCCCTCCCTCTGGGGCCAACGTCCTGACTTTC; CDR3aa: CASSFPPSGANVLTF; v_gene: TRBV28; abundance: many; d_gene: .; j_gene: TRBJ2-6
CDR3nt: TGTGCCAGCAGCGTAGTGGTCAGGAGTCATGGAGATACGCAGTATTTT; CDR3aa: CASSVVVRSHGDTQYF; v_gene: TRBV9; abundance: .; d_gene: .; j_gene: TRBJ2-3
CDR3nt: TGTGCCAGCAGGGACAGGGGGCGCAGGGACACTGAAGCTTTCTTT; CDR3aa: CASRDRGRRDTEAFF; v_gene: TRBV5-8; abundance: many; d_gene: TRBD1; j_gene: TRBJ1-1
CDR3nt: TGTGCCAGCAGCACGATACATGGACTCGGAATAGCCAAAAACATTCAGTACTTC; CDR3aa: CASSTIHGLGIAKNIQYF; v_gene: TRBV5-6; abundance: .; d_gene: .; j_gene: TRBJ2-4